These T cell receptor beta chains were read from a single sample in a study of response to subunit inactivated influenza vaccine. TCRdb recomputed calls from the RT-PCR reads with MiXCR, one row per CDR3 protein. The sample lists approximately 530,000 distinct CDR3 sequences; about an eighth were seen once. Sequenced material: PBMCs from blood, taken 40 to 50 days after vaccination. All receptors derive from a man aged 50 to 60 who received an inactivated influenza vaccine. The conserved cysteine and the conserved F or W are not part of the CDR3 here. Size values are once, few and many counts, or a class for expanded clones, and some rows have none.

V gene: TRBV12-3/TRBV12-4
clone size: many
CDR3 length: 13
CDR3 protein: ASSLGSSYNSPLH

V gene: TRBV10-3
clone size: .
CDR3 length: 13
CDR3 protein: AISETGSSTDTQY

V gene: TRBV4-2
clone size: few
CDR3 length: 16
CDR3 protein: ASSQDFSGGQGSYEQY

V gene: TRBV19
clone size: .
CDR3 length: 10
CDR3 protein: ASMTGGYGYT

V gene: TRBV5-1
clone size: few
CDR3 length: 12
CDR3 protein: ASSDTSGAYEQY

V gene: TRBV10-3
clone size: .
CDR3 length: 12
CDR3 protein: AISDGTQNTEAF

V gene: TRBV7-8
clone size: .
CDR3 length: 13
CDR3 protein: ASSLVTGGGEKLF

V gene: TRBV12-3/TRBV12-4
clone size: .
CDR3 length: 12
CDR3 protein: ASSLGGYNTEAF

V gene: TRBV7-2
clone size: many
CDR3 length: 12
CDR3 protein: ASSLVGDPYEQY

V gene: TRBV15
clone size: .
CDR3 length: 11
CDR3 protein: ATSRMGGTEAF

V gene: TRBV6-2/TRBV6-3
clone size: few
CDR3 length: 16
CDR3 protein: ATSGGLAGASLSYEQY

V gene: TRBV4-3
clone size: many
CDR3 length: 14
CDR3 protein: ASSQGTGTGNQPQH

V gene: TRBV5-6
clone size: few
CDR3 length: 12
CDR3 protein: ASSVVDRVDEQF

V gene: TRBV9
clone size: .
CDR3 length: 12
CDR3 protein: ASSVEVRPGELF

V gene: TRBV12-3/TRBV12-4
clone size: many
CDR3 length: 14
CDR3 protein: ASNPAGLAGDNEQF

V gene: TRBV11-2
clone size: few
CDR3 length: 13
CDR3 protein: ASSSVSGVYNEQF

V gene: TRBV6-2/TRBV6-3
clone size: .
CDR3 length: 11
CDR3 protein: ASKLQGLDEQY

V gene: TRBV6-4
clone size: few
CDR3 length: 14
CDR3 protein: ASSDGQGRGNTEAF

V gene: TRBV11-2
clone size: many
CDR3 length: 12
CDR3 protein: ASSAVAWGTEAF

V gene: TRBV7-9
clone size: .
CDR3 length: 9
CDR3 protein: ASSLYDEQY

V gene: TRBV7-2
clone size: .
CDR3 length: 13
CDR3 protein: ASSLSRGGGTEAF

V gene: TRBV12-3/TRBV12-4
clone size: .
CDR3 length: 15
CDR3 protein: ASSSLLSGATPDTQY

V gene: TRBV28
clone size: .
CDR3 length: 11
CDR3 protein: ASSLGQHSPLH

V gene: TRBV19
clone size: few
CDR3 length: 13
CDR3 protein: ASWDRGRKNTEAF

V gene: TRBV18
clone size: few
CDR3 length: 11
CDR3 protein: ASSPPNGDTQY

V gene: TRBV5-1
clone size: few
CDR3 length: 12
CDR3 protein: ASSDGQGINEQF

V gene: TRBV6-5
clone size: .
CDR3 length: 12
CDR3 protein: ASSYSEQVGTQY

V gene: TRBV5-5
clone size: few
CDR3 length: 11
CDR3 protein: ASTLWVSNEQF

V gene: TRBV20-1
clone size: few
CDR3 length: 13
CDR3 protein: SARGSQGGEYEQF

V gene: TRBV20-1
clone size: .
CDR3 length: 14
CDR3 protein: SARGVARQSVGELF

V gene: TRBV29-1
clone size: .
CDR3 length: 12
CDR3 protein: SVDSGGSYNEQF

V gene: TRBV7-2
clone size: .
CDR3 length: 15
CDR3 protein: ASSSKGTSGGWETQY

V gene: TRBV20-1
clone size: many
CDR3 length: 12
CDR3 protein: SARRGQGAHEQY

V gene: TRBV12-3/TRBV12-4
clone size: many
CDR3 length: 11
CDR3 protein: ASGLQGGDEQY

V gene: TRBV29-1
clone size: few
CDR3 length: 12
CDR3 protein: SGTFLGSTGEAF

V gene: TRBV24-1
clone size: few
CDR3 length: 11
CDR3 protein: ATTRTSTNEQF

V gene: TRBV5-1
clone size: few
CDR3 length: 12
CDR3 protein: ASTKMTSTDTQY

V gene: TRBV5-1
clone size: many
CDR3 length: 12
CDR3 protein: ASSMELAGSEQY

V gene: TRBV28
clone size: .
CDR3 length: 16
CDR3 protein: ASSFWGRFEIAKNIQY

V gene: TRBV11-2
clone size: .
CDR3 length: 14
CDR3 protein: ASSQTAASSYNEQF

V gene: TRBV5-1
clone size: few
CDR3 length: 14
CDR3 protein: ASSLHFEQGTGELF

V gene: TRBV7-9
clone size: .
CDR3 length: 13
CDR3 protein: ASSLLLETNYGYT

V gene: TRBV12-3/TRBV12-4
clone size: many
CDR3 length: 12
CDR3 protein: ASSPYRDTDTQY

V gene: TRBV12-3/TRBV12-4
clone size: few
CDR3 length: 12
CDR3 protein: ASRVGTTYNEQF

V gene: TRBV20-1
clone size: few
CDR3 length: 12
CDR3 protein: SAREGSSNQPQH

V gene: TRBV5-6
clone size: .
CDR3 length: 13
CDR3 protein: ASTREREVLGEQY

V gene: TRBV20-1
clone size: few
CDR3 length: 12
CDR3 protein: SASIPGTSYEQY

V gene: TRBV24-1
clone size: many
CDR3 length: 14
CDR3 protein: ATSDKRDRNTDTQY

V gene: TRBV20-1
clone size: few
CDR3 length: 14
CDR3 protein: SARGGGMRGAYEQY